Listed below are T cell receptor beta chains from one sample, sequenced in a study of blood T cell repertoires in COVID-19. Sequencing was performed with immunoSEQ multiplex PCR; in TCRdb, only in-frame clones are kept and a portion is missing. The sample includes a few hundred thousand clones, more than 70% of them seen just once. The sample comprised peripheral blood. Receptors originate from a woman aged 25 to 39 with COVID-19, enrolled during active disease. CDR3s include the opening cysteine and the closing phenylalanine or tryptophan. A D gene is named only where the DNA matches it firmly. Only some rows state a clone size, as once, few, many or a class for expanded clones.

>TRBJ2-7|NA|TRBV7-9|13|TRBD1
CASSLGQDYEQYF
TGTGCCAGCAGCTTGGGACAGGACTACGAGCAGTACTTC
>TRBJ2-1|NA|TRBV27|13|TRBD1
CASSLGTANEQFF
TGTGCCAGCTCCCTGGGGACAGCCAATGAGCAGTTCTTC
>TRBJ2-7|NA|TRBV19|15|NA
CASSSGTQDSYEQYF
TGTGCCAGTAGTAGCGGGACCCAGGACTCCTACGAGCAGTACTTC
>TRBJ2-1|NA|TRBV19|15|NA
CASSTPAGSYNEQFF
TGTGCCAGTAGTACTCCAGCGGGTTCCTACAATGAGCAGTTCTTC
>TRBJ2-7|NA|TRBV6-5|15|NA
CASSYVQGARLEQYF
TGTGCCAGCAGTTACGTCCAAGGGGCTCGTCTCGAGCAGTACTTC
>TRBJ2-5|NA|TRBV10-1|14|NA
CASSEWDNQETQYF
TGCGCCAGCAGTGAGTGGGACAACCAAGAGACCCAGTACTTC
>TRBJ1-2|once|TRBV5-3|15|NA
CARSLLVDWGYGYTF
TGTGCCAGAAGCTTGCTCGTGGACTGGGGCTATGGCTACACCTTC
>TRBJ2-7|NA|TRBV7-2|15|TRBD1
CASSKGTGYFGEQYF
TGTGCCAGCAGTAAGGGGACAGGGTATTTTGGGGAGCAGTACTTC
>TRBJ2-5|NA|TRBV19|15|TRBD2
CACGGGGAGQETQYF
TGTGCCTGCGGGGGGGGTGGGGCGGGTCAGGAGACCCAGTACTTC
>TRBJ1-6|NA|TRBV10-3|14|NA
CAISEKAVNSPLHF
TGTGCCATCAGTGAGAAGGCGGTTAATTCACCCCTCCACTTT
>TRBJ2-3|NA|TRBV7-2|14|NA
CASSTNGLGDTQYF
TGTGCCAGCAGCACCAACGGACTGGGAGATACGCAGTATTTT
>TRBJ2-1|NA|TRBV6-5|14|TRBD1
CASSRGQGGNEQFF
TGTGCCAGCAGTCGGGGACAGGGCGGGAATGAGCAGTTCTTC
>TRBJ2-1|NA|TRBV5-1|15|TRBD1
CASSTGDRGRNEQFF
TGCGCCAGCAGCACGGGGGACAGGGGGAGGAATGAGCAGTTCTTC
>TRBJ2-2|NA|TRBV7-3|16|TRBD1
CASSLGTGDGTGELFF
TGTGCCAGCAGCCTGGGGACAGGGGATGGAACCGGGGAGCTGTTTTTT
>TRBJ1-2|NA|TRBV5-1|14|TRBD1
CASSKGQGYYGYTF
TGCGCCAGCAGCAAGGGACAGGGATACTATGGCTACACCTTC
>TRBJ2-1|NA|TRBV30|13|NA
CAWSAYREGEQFF
TGTGCCTGGAGTGCTTACAGGGAGGGTGAGCAGTTCTTC
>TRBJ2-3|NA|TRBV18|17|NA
CASSPRAGLKSTDTQYF
TGTGCCAGCTCGCCCCGGGCGGGCCTGAAGTCCACAGATACGCAGTATTTT
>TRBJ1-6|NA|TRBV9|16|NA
CASSVGGGSYNSPLHF
TGTGCCAGCAGCGTAGGAGGGGGATCCTATAATTCACCCCTCCACTTT
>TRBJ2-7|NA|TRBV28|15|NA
CASSGGDSSSYEQYF
TGTGCCAGCAGTGGCGGGGACAGTTCCTCCTACGAGCAGTACTTC
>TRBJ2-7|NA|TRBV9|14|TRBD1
CARPRDREFYEQYF
TGTGCAAGACCCCGGGACAGGGAGTTCTACGAGCAGTACTTC
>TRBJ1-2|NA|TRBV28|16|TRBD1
CASNPPGQGTFSGYTF
TGTGCCAGCAACCCCCCGGGACAGGGGACGTTTAGCGGCTACACCTTC
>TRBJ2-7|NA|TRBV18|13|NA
CASSPTSLDEQYF
TGTGCCAGCTCACCGACTAGTTTAGACGAGCAGTACTTC
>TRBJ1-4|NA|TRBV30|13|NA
CAWSVTQAGGLFF
TGTGCCTGGAGTGTTACGCAGGCCGGTGGACTGTTTTTT
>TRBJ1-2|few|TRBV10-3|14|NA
CAISGPRVDYGYTF
TGTGCCATCAGTGGCCCACGGGTGGACTATGGCTACACCTTC
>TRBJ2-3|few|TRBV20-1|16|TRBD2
CSASSLLAGGTDTQYF
TGCAGTGCTAGTAGCCTACTAGCGGGAGGCACAGATACGCAGTATTTT
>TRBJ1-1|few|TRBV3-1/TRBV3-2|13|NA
CASSRTSGTEAFF
TGTGCCAGCAGCCGCACTAGCGGCACTGAAGCTTTCTTT
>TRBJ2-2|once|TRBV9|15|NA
CASSAGDTNTGELFF
TGTGCCAGCAGCGCTGGGGACACAAACACCGGGGAGCTGTTTTTT
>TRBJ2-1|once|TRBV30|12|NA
CAWLASYNEQFF
TGTGCCTGGCTAGCCTCCTACAATGAGCAGTTCTTC
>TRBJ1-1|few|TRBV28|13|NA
CASSFRGNTEAFF
TGTGCCAGCAGTTTCAGGGGGAACACTGAAGCTTTCTTT
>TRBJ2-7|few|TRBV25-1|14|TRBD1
CASSWTGKTYEQYF
TGTGCCAGCAGTTGGACAGGTAAAACCTACGAGCAGTACTTC